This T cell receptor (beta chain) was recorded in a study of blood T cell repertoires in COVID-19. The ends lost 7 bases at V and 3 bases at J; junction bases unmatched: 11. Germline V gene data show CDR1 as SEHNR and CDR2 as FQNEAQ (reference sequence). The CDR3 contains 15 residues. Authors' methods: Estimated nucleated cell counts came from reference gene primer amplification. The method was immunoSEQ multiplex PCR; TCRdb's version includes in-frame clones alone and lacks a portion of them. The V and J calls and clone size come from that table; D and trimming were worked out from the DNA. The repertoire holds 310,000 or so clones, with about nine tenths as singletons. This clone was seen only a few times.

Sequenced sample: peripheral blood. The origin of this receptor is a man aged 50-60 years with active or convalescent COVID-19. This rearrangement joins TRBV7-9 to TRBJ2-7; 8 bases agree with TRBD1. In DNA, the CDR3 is TGTGCCAGCACCTCGCCCGGACAGGGTAACTACGAGCAGTACTTC. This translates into CASTSPGQGNYEQYF.